The 32 T cell receptor beta chains in this list originate from one sample, sequenced in a study of T cell responses to AZD1222 COVID-19 vaccine. Sequenced by immunoSEQ multiplex PCR; TCRdb stores in-frame clones only, minus some. There are under 200,000 clones in the sample; 92% occur only once, and roughly 4.4% lies in the top ten. The starting material was peripheral blood, obtained on day 0 of MenACWY control vaccination. These receptors all come from an adult in good health.

The chain couples TRBV5-1 to TRBJ2-2; D might be TRBD1 (5 bases). V lost 5 bases, J lost 0 bases, and 17 bases lay in between. CDR3 size: 17 residues. Germline V gene sequence: CDR1 SGHRS, CDR2 YFSETQ. CDR3 region: CASSLPWTKANTGELFF. The DNA of the CDR3 is TGCGCCAGCAGTCTCCCCTGGACAAAAGCGAACACCGGGGAGCTGTTTTTT.

This clone was seen more than once but under ten times. The CDR3 DNA follows: TGTGCCAGCAGCGGGGGCGCGACCCCTAATGAAAAACTGTTTTTT. Translation: CASSGGATPNEKLFF. V is TRBV9 and J is TRBJ1-4, with a possible D match to TRBD1 (5 bases). Germline V gene data show CDR1 as SGDLS and CDR2 as YYNGEE. The CDR3 covers 15 residues. Trimming cost V 3 bases and J 3 bases, with 12 bases left between them.

This clone was seen once. The genes are TRBV5-1 and TRBJ2-1; 8 bases are shared with TRBD2. J lost 8 bases, V lost 0 bases, and 7 bases had no gene match. The CDR3 is made up of 15 amino acids. The germline CDR1 and CDR2 sequences are SGHRS and YFSETQ. CDR3 loop: CASSLEGTRLYEQFF. The CDR3 DNA follows: TGCGCCAGCAGCTTGGAAGGGACTAGGTTATATGAGCAGTTCTTC.

J is TRBJ1-5 and V is TRBV12-3 or TRBV12-4; a possible D gene is TRBD1 (6 bases). The germline V and J ends were trimmed by 5 bases and 6 bases, with 11 bases remaining between them. CDR3 length: 13 residues. The CDR3 sequence: CASSEQGGQPQHF. CDR3 coding DNA: TGTGCCAGCAGTGAACAGGGTGGTCAGCCCCAGCATTTT.

The CDR3 reads CASSPTGQGAREAFF. CDR3 nucleotide sequence: TGTGCCAGCAGTCCCACCGGACAGGGGGCGCGTGAAGCTTTCTTT. V usage is TRBV28 and J usage is TRBJ1-1, with 11 bases identical to TRBD1. The V and J ends lost 5 bases and 7 bases, in that order; junction bases with no gene match: 9. The CDR3 has 15 residues. From germline, CDR1 is MDHEN and CDR2 SYDVKM.

This clone was seen more than once but under ten times. V is TRBV19 and J is TRBJ1-1, with a weak D call TRBD1 (5 bases). The V gene lost 4 bases and the J gene lost 1 base, with 10 bases spanning the gap. Germline loops: CDR1 LNHDA, CDR2 SQIVND (reference sequence). There are 14 residues in the CDR3. CDR3 DNA sequence: TGTGCCAGTAGTACCCCTAGGGGGAACACTGAAGCTTTCTTT. It is translated as CASSTPRGNTEAFF.

The V call is TRBV29-1, the J call TRBJ2-1, with 12 bases matching TRBD2. Germline CDR1 is SQVTM and CDR2 is ANQGSEA. CDR3 length equals 15 residues. Trimming removed 7 bases from V and 5 bases from J; junction bases left unmatched: 9. CDR3 coding DNA: TGCAGCGCGCGTCTAGCGGGAGGGGACCACAATGAGCAGTTCTTC. Residues: CSARLAGGDHNEQFF.

The chain combines TRBV24-1 with TRBJ2-7; TRBD1 is a possible D gene (5 bases). The CDR3 runs 13 residues. The V end lost 5 bases, the J end lost 5 bases, and 12 bases lay between the germline ends. Germline V gene lookup returns CDR1 KGHDR and CDR2 SFDVKD. As DNA, the CDR3 is TGTGCCACCAGTGGTGACAGTCTAGACGAGCAGTACTTC. Translation: CATSGDSLDEQYF.

This chain links TRBV2 with TRBJ1-2, with 8 bases lining up with TRBD1. The J segment lost 2 bases and the V segment lost 9 bases, leaving 2 bases of the junction unmatched. The CDR3 extends over 12 amino acids. Germline lookup yields CDR1 SNHLY and CDR2 FYNNEI. The CDR3 region has the DNA TGTGCCAGGAGGACAGGGAACTATGGCTACACCTTC. Its protein product is CARRTGNYGYTF.

The chain is built from TRBV13 and TRBJ1-3; 8 positions agree with TRBD1. There are 16 residues in the CDR3. CDR1 PRHDT and CDR2 FYEKMQ come from the germline V gene (reference sequence). Losses at the gene ends were 5 bases for V and 2 bases for J; bases not matched to a gene: 8. As DNA, the CDR3 is TGTGCCAGCAGCCCAGGGGGCGCAGACCCTGGAAACACCATATATTTT. It codes for CASSPGGADPGNTIYF.

The chain couples TRBV27 to TRBJ1-6, with a possible D match to TRBD1 (5 bases). Germline CDR1 MNHEY, CDR2 SMNVEV (reference sequence). Trimming took off 8 bases at V and 9 bases at J, with 14 bases between the two ends. The CDR3 extends over 13 amino acids. The CDR3 spells CASLGERTSPLHF. CDR3 nucleotides: TGTGCCAGCCTGGGGGAACGTACTTCACCCCTCCACTTT.

The CDR3: CATSDLESGRTTGELFF. CDR3 nucleotides: TGTGCCACCAGTGATTTGGAGAGCGGGAGAACGACCGGGGAGCTGTTTTTT. This chain links TRBV24-1 with TRBJ2-2, with 8 positions matching TRBD2. Germline assignment: CDR1 KGHDR and CDR2 SFDVKD. This CDR3 spans 17 amino acids. Trimming took 0 bases from V and 5 from J; bases not matched to a gene: 7.

The CDR3 is CSVADRGEKLFF. The CDR3 bases are TGCAGCGTGGCGGACAGGGGTGAAAAACTGTTTTTT. The genes are TRBV29-1 and TRBJ1-4, with 9 bases identical to TRBD1. Losses at the gene ends were 6 bases for V and 7 bases for J; bases not matched to a gene: 3. This CDR3 has 12 residues. Looked up from germline, CDR1 is SQVTM and CDR2 is ANQGSEA.

Comments on this clone: The sample carries other DNA sequences with the same CDR3. This chain connects TRBV19 to TRBJ2-2, with TRBD1 matching 7 bases. The CDR3 length is 13 residues. CDR1 is LNHDA and CDR2 is SQIVND in the germline V gene (reference sequence). The V gene end was trimmed by 3 bases and the J gene end by 5 bases; junction bases not matched to a gene: 0. The CDR3 region has the DNA TGTGCCAGTAGTATCAGGGGGACCGGGGAGCTGTTTTTT. The encoded protein is CASSIRGTGELFF.

The chain links TRBV2 to TRBJ2-7, with TRBD1 matching over 9 bases. CDR1 is SNHLY and CDR2 is FYNNEI in the germline V gene. V dropped 10 bases and J dropped 3; count of bases not matched to a gene: 7. This CDR3 is 13 amino acids long. The CDR3: CANRWTGVYEQYF. CDR3 nucleotides: TGTGCCAACCGGTGGACAGGGGTCTACGAGCAGTACTTC.

The rearrangement links TRBV7-9 to TRBJ1-1; possible D gene TRBD1, 5 bases. Germline V gene lookup returns CDR1 SEHNR and CDR2 FQNEAQ (reference sequence). The CDR3 loop spans 14 amino acids. The V end was cut by 3 bases, the J end by 5 bases, with 13 bases between. This CDR3 is CASSFRQRETEAFF. In DNA form, the CDR3 reads TGTGCCAGCAGCTTCCGACAGAGGGAGACTGAAGCTTTCTTT.

CDR3 in amino acids: CASNGGGGNQPQHF. The DNA of the CDR3 is TGTGCCAGCAATGGGGGGGGCGGCAATCAGCCCCAGCATTTT. V and J are TRBV2 and TRBJ1-5, with a tentative D call TRBD1 (6 bases). The CDR3 loop spans 14 amino acids. The ends were cut back, 7 bases at V and 2 bases at J, with 12 bases in the middle. Germline lookup yields CDR1 SNHLY and CDR2 FYNNEI.

This chain uses TRBV19 with TRBJ2-7; 9 positions match TRBD1. V was clipped by 3 bases and J by 6 bases; unmatched bases: 3. The CDR3 is 13 residues long. CDR1 and CDR2 from the germline V gene are LNHDA and SQIVND (reference sequence). CDR3 nucleotides: TGTGCCAGTAGTATGGACAGGGGAGTCGAGCAGTACTTC. Encoded protein: CASSMDRGVEQYF.

The genes are TRBV2 and TRBJ1-3; D remains ambiguous. CDR1 is SNHLY and CDR2 is FYNNEI in the germline V gene. This CDR3 has 14 amino acids. Trimming left V 2 bases short and J 4 bases short, with 9 bases between. The chain's CDR3 is CASSENLAGNTIYF. CDR3 bases: TGTGCCAGCAGTGAAAACCTAGCGGGAAACACCATATATTTT.

The rearrangement joins TRBV20-1 to TRBJ1-2, with TRBD1 identical over 9 bases. This CDR3 has 12 residues. With 3 bases clipped from V and 14 bases from J, the junction kept 10 bases outside the gene matches. CDR1 and CDR2 from the germline V gene are DFQATT and SNEGSKA (reference sequence). In nucleotides, the CDR3 is TGCAGTGCTAGTCAACTGGGACAGGGAAATACCTTC. Amino acid sequence: CSASQLGQGNTF.

This clone was seen more than once but under ten times. This chain links TRBV5-1 with TRBJ2-6; 11 bases line up with TRBD1. Germline trimming cut 3 bases from V and 3 bases from J; bases unmatched to any gene: 2. The CDR3 has 16 residues. The germline gives CDR1 SGHRS, CDR2 YFSETQ. The CDR3: CASSWTGGGGANVLTF. The CDR3 bases are TGCGCCAGCAGCTGGACAGGGGGCGGTGGGGCCAACGTCCTGACTTTC.

This clone was observed a few times. This chain links TRBV7-3 with TRBJ2-1; 9 bases are a match to TRBD1. The V and J ends lost 5 bases and 3 bases, in that order; junction bases with no gene match: 5. This CDR3 spans 15 amino acids. Per germline, CDR1 SGHTA and CDR2 FQGTGA. This chain's CDR3 is CASSPGQGYYNEQFF. CDR3 DNA: TGTGCCAGCAGCCCAGGACAGGGGTACTACAATGAGCAGTTCTTC.

This sequence joins TRBV7-9 and TRBJ1-2; no clear D. Germline V gene sequence: CDR1 SEHNR, CDR2 FQNEAQ (reference sequence). V lost 5 bases and J 3 bases, leaving 13 bases between the germline ends. This CDR3 has 14 amino acids. The CDR3 sequence: CASSPTGMDYGYTF. The CDR3 DNA is TGTGCCAGCAGCCCCACCGGGATGGACTATGGCTACACCTTC.

This chain connects TRBV5-1 to TRBJ1-1; possible D gene TRBD1, 5 bases. This CDR3 is 16 amino acids long. Germline CDR1 and CDR2: SGHRS and YFSETQ. Deletions cut 0 bases from V and 0 bases from J, with 12 bases between. CDR3 region: CASSLAGMGMNTEAFF. In DNA form, the CDR3 reads TGCGCCAGCAGCTTGGCAGGGATGGGTATGAACACTGAAGCTTTCTTT.

With regard to this clone: Other DNA variants within this sample encode the same CDR3. The rearrangement uses TRBV3-1 (or the pseudogene TRBV3-2) and TRBJ1-6, with TRBD1 identical over 7 bases. The V gene's germline CDR1 is LGHDT and CDR2 YNNKEL (reference sequence). CDR3 size: 15 residues. With 1 base clipped from V and 5 bases from J, the junction kept 2 bases outside the gene matches. CDR3 bases: TGTGCCAGCAGCCAAGGACAGGGACATAATTCACCCCTCCACTTT. Translated: CASSQGQGHNSPLHF.

The chain combines TRBV5-3 with TRBJ1-1, with a possible D match to TRBD1 (6 bases). TRBV5-3 is sorted into the ORF group, with uncertain function. The ends were cut back, 4 bases at V and 8 bases at J, with 15 bases in the middle. The CDR3 runs 13 residues. CDR3 DNA sequence: TGTGCCAGAAGCCCCCGTGGACAGAAAGAAGCTTTCTTT. This encodes CARSPRGQKEAFF.

The CDR3 loop reads CASSPEQGLYGYTF. In nucleotides, the CDR3 is TGTGCCAGCAGTCCTGAACAGGGGTTGTATGGCTACACCTTC. The genes are TRBV7-9 and TRBJ1-2; 7 nucleotides agree with TRBD1. J lost 5 bases, V lost 6 bases, and 9 bases had no gene match. Germline values: CDR1 SEHNR, CDR2 FQNEAQ (reference sequence). The CDR3 extends over 14 amino acids.

V usage is TRBV7-8 and J usage is TRBJ2-5; TRBD2 aligns across 7 bases. Trimming cost V 1 base and J 3 bases; bases outside gene matches: 2. Germline-derived CDR1 and CDR2 are SGHVS and FQNEAQ. The CDR3 contains 14 residues. The CDR3 DNA follows: TGTGCCAGCAGCTTAGGGCTAGCGGAAGAGACCCAGTACTTC. This codes for CASSLGLAEETQYF.

The V and J genes are TRBV28 and TRBJ2-2, with 9 nucleotides matching TRBD1. The junction had 6 bases not matched to a gene; V was cut back by 6 bases and J by 4 bases. Germline V gene sequence: CDR1 MDHEN, CDR2 SYDVKM. CDR3 length: 15 amino acids. CDR3 nucleotide sequence: TGTGCCAGCAGGCCGGGACAGGGATTCACCGGGGAGCTGTTTTTT. Translated: CASRPGQGFTGELFF.

The table lists this clone with a count of one. This chain links TRBV28 with TRBJ2-7; 8 bases match TRBD2. The CDR3 covers 15 residues. In germline, CDR1 is MDHEN, CDR2 SYDVKM. The V segment lost 6 bases and the J segment 3 bases; nucleotides outside the gene matches: 10. CDR3 amino acids: CASSLTGTSRYEQYF. The CDR3 DNA is TGTGCCAGCAGCTTAACCGGGACTAGTCGCTACGAGCAGTACTTC.

This clone was found once. The rearrangement links TRBV3-1 (or the pseudogene TRBV3-2) to TRBJ2-1; TRBD2 matches 13 bases. Germline V CDR1 and CDR2: LGHDT, YNNKEL (reference sequence). Trimming cost V 4 bases and J 4 bases; bases outside gene matches: 7. This CDR3 comprises 17 residues. DNA for the CDR3: TGTGCCAGCAGCCGGACTAGCGGGAGTACCCGGTACAATGAGCAGTTCTTC. This translates into CASSRTSGSTRYNEQFF.

This clone was seen just once. V and J are TRBV2 and TRBJ1-2; D ambiguous. CDR1 and CDR2 (germline): SNHLY, FYNNEI. The length of the CDR3 is 13 residues. V was shortened by 3 bases and J by 8 bases, with 13 bases between the two germline ends. The CDR3 nucleotides read TGTGCCAGCAGTGAGGAGGCAGAGAAAGGCTACACCTTC. This gives the protein CASSEEAEKGYTF.